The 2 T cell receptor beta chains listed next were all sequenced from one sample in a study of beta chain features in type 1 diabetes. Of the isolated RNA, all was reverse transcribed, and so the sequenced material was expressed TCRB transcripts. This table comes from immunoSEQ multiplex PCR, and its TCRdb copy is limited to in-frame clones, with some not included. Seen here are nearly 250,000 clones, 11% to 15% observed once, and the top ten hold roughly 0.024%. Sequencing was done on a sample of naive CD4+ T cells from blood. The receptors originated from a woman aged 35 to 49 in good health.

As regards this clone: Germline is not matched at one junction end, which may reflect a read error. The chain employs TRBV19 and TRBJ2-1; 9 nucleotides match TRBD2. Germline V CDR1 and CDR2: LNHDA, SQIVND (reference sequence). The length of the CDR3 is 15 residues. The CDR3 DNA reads TGTGCCAGTAGTCTGGCGGGGGGGTTCCTCAATCAGCAGTTCTTC. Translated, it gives CASSLAGGFLNQQFF.

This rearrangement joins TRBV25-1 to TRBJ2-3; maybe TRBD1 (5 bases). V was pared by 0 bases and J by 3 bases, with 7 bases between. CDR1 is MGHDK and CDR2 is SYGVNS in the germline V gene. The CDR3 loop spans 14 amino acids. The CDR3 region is CASSEYRDTDTQYF. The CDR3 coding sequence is TGTGCCAGCAGTGAATACAGGGATACAGATACGCAGTATTTT. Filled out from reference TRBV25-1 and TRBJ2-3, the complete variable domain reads EADIYQTPRYLVIGTGKKITLECSQTMGHDKMYWYQQDPGMELHLIHYSYGVNSTEKGDLSSESTVSRIRTEHFPLTLESARPSHTSQYLCASSEYRDTDTQYFGPGTRLTVL.